This TCR beta chain was identified during a study of a mutant IDH1 vaccine in newly diagnosed glioma. Libraries were prepared by immunoSEQ multiplex PCR; TCRdb keeps only in-frame clonotypes and omits some of them. The sample lists around 26,000 clones, 75% to 90% occurring once. To note about this clone: Its antigen is unknown.

The germline gives CDR1 KGHSH, CDR2 LQKENI. V lost 6 bases to trimming and J lost 8 bases; unmatched junction nucleotides: 10. The length of the CDR3 is 15 residues. The time point here: week 35, safety follow-up. Each dose delivered 300 ug of mutant IDH1 20-mer peptide subcutaneously with imiquimod. This chain joins TRBV18 and TRBJ1-6; 7 bases map to TRBD1. The material was PBMCs, obtained from a glioma patient whose treatment included an IDH1 peptide vaccine. The source of this sequence is a man aged 25-45 years with glioma. In nucleotides, the CDR3 is TGTGCCAGCTCTGCTACAGGGACAGCTGATTCACCCCTCCACTTT. It is translated as CASSATGTADSPLHF.